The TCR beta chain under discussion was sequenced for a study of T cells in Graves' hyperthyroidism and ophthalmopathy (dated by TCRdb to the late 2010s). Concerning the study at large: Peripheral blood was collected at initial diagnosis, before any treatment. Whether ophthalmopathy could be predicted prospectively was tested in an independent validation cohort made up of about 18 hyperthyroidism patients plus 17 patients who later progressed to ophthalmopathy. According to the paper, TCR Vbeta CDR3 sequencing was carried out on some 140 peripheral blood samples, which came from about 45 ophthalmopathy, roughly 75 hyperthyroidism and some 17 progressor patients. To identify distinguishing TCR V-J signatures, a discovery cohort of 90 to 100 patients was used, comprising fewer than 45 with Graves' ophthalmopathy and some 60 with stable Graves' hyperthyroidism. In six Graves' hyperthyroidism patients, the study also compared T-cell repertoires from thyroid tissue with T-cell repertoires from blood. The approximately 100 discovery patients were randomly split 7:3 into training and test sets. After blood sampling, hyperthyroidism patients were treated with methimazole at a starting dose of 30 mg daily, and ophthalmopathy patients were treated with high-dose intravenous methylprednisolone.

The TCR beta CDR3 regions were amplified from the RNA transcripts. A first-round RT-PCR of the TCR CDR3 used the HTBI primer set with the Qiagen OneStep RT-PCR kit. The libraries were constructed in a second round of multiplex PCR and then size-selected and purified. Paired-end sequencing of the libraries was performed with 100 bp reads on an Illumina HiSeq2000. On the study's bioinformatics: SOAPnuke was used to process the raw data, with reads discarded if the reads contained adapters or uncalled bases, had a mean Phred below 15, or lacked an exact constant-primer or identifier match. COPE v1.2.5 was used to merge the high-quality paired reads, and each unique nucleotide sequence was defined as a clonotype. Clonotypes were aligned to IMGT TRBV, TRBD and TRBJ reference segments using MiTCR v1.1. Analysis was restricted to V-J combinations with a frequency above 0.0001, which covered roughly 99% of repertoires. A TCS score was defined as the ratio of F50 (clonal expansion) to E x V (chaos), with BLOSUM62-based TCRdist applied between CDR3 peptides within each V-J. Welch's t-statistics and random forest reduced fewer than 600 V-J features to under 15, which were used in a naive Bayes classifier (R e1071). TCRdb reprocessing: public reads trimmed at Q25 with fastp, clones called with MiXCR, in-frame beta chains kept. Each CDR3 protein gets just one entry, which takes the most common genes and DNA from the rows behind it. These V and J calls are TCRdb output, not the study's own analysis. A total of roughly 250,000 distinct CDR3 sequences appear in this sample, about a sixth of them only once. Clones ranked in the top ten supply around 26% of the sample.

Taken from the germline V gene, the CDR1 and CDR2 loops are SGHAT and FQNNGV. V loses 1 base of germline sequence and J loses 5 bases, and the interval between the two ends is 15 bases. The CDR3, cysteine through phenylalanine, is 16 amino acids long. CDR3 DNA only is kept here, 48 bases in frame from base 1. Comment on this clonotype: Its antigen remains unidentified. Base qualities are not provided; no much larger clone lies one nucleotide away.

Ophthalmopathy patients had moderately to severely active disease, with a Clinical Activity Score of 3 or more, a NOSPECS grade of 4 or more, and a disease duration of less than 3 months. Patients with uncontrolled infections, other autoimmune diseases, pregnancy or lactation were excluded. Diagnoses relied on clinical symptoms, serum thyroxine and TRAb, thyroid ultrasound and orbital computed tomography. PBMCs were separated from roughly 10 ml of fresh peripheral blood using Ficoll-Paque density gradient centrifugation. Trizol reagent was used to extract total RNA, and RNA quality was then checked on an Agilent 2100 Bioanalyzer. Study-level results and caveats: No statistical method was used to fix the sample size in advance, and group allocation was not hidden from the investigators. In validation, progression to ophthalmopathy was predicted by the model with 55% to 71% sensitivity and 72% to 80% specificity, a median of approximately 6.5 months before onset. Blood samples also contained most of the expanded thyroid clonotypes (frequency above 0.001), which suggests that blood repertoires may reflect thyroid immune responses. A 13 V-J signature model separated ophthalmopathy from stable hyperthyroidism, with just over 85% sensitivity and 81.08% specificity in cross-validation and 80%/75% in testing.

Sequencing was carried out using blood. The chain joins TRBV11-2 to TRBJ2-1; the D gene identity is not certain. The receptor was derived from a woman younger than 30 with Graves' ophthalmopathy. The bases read TGTGCCAGCAGCTTAGGGGCGGTTTATTTCGACAATGAGCAGTTCTTC. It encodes CASSLGAVYFDNEQFF. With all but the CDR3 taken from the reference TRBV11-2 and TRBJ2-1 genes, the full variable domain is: EAGVAQSPRYKIIEKRQSVAFWCNPISGHATLYWYQQILGQGPKLLIQFQNNGVVDDSQLPKDRFSAERLKGVDSTLKIQPAKLEDSAVYLCASSLGAVYFDNEQFFGPGTRLTVL.